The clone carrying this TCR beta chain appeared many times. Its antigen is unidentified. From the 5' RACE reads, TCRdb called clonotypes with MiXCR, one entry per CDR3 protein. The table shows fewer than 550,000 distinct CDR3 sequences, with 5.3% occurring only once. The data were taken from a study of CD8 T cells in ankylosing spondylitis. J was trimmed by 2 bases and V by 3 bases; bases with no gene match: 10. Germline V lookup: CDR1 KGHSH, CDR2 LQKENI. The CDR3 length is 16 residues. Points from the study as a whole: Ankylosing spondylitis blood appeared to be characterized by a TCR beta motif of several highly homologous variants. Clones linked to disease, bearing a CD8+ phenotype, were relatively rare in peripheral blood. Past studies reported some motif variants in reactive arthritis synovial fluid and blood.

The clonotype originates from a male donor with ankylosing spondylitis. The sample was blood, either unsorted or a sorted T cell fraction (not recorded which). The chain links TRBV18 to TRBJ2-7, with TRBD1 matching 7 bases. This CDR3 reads CASSPPDRESPYEQYF. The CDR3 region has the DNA TGTGCCAGCTCACCCCCAGACAGGGAGAGTCCCTACGAGCAGTACTTC.